The rows below give T cell receptor beta chains drawn from one sample of a study of CD8+CD57+ T cells in acquired aplastic anemia. MiXCR, applied by TCRdb to the reads, yields one record per CDR3 protein. The data contain more than 150,000 distinct CDR3 sequences, roughly 50% of them singletons. Sequenced input: sorted CD4+, CD8+, or CD8+CD57+ T cells (not recorded which) from PBMCs. The receptors were sampled from a human donor with aplastic anemia. Both conserved end residues are part of each CDR3. A D gene is named only where the DNA matches it firmly. A clone size is listed for some rows: how often the clone was seen (once, few, many), or a class if it is expanded.

D: TRBD2; V: TRBV2; J: TRBJ2-3; size: many; CDR3: CASRDWGGGNTDTQYF; DNA: TGTGCCAGCAGGGACTGGGGCGGGGGAAACACAGATACGCAGTATTTT
D: .; V: TRBV20-1; J: TRBJ1-3; size: .; CDR3: CSALAGGENTIYF; DNA: TGCAGTGCCCTGGCGGGGGGGGAAAACACCATATATTTT
D: TRBD1; V: TRBV20-1; J: TRBJ2-7; size: .; CDR3: CSARREQGPHEQYF; DNA: TGCAGTGCTAGGAGGGAACAGGGGCCCCACGAGCAGTACTTC
D: TRBD1; V: TRBV29-1; J: TRBJ1-1; size: once; CDR3: CSGGTGTTEAFF; DNA: TGCAGCGGGGGGACAGGGACAACTGAAGCTTTCTTT
D: TRBD1; V: TRBV7-9; J: TRBJ1-6; size: .; CDR3: CASWTGWYASPLHF; DNA: TGTGCCAGCTGGACAGGGTGGTATGCTTCACCCCTCCACTTT
D: .; V: TRBV7-2; J: TRBJ2-7; size: many; CDR3: CASSLQVSDSYEQYF; DNA: TGTGCCAGCAGCTTACAGGTTAGCGACTCCTACGAGCAGTACTTC
D: .; V: TRBV20-1; J: TRBJ1-1; size: .; CDR3: CSARTYEAFF; DNA: TGCAGTGCGAGGACCTATGAAGCTTTCTTT
D: .; V: TRBV2; J: TRBJ2-3; size: .; CDR3: CASSLGQGSGDTQYF; DNA: TGTGCCAGCAGTTTAGGGCAGGGGAGCGGGGATACGCAGTATTTT
D: .; V: TRBV27; J: TRBJ2-5; size: .; CDR3: CASMGSIEGTQYF; DNA: TGTGCCAGCATGGGGTCGATTGAGGGGACCCAGTACTTC
D: .; V: TRBV6-5; J: TRBJ2-3; size: .; CDR3: CASSYSGGGADTQYF; DNA: TGTGCCAGCAGTTACTCAGGGGGGGGCGCAGATACGCAGTATTTT
D: .; V: TRBV6-1; J: TRBJ2-7; size: many; CDR3: CASWSPPNSYEQYF; DNA: TGTGCCAGTTGGTCTCCCCCTAACTCCTACGAGCAGTACTTC
D: TRBD1; V: TRBV9; J: TRBJ1-3; size: many; CDR3: CASSLATGQLSGNTIYF; DNA: TGTGCCAGCAGCTTAGCGACGGGACAGCTCTCTGGAAACACCATATATTTT
D: .; V: TRBV2; J: TRBJ2-5; size: .; CDR3: CASKARLGTETQYF; DNA: TGTGCCAGCAAGGCGAGGTTGGGGACAGAGACCCAGTACTTC
D: .; V: TRBV6-1; J: TRBJ2-5; size: many; CDR3: CASSPGTVGTQYF; DNA: TGTGCCAGCAGTCCTGGGACGGTCGGGACCCAGTACTTC
D: .; V: TRBV24-1; J: TRBJ2-7; size: .; CDR3: CATSDLGILQYF; DNA: TGTGCCACCAGTGATTTGGGGATCCTGCAGTACTTC
D: .; V: TRBV7-2; J: TRBJ1-1; size: many; CDR3: CASTPWGSTEAFF; DNA: TGTGCCAGCACCCCGTGGGGGAGCACTGAAGCTTTCTTT
D: .; V: TRBV24-1; J: TRBJ2-1; size: few; CDR3: CATSDSWTDNNEQFF; DNA: TGTGCCACCAGTGATTCCTGGACAGACAACAATGAGCAGTTCTTC
D: .; V: TRBV29-1; J: TRBJ2-1; size: .; CDR3: CSVGDRLSINEQFF; DNA: TGCAGCGTTGGTGACAGGTTATCTATCAATGAGCAGTTCTTC
D: TRBD1; V: TRBV15; J: TRBJ1-5; size: .; CDR3: CATSMNPGQLSNQPQHF; DNA: TGTGCCACCAGCATGAATCCGGGACAGCTTAGCAATCAGCCCCAGCATTTT
D: .; V: TRBV24-1; J: TRBJ2-7; size: few; CDR3: CATSSGTPNYEQYF; DNA: TGTGCCACCAGCTCCGGGACGCCCAACTACGAGCAGTACTTC
D: TRBD1; V: TRBV12-3/TRBV12-4; J: TRBJ2-7; size: .; CDR3: CASSSGTGTYEQHF; DNA: TGTGCCAGCAGTTCCGGGACAGGGACCTACGAGCAGCACTTC
D: TRBD1; V: TRBV19; J: TRBJ2-7; size: .; CDR3: CASSIGTGDYEQYF; DNA: TGTGCCAGTAGTATAGGGACAGGGGACTACGAGCAGTACTTC
D: TRBD2; V: TRBV29-1; J: TRBJ2-1; size: many; CDR3: CSVEDGLAVADEQFF; DNA: TGCAGCGTTGAAGATGGGCTAGCGGTGGCGGATGAGCAGTTCTTC
D: TRBD2; V: TRBV13; J: TRBJ2-5; size: .; CDR3: CASSLRTSGQETQYF; DNA: TGTGCCAGCAGCCTTCGGACTAGCGGCCAAGAGACCCAGTACTTC
D: .; V: TRBV14; J: TRBJ1-2; size: many; CDR3: CASSLDLNSANGYTF; DNA: TGTGCCAGCAGCCTAGACCTTAACAGTGCCAATGGCTACACCTTC
D: .; V: TRBV2; J: TRBJ2-2; size: .; CDR3: CASSVAAGELFF; DNA: TGTGCCAGCAGTGTAGCAGCCGGGGAGCTGTTTTTT
D: TRBD1; V: TRBV10-2; J: TRBJ1-1; size: .; CDR3: CASSASGQGYTEAFF; DNA: TGCGCCAGCAGTGCGTCGGGACAGGGCTACACTGAAGCTTTCTTT
D: TRBD1; V: TRBV10-3; J: TRBJ2-5; size: .; CDR3: CAISGTAGQGIETQYF; DNA: TGTGCCATCAGTGGGACTGCCGGACAGGGGATAGAGACCCAGTACTTC
D: .; V: TRBV29-1; J: TRBJ1-1; size: .; CDR3: CSVEDTVHVSGFF; DNA: TGCAGCGTTGAAGACACAGTGCACGTCTCAGGTTTCTTT
D: .; V: TRBV15; J: TRBJ2-6; size: many; CDR3: CATSRALLGAGSGANVLTF; DNA: TGTGCCACCAGCAGAGCGTTACTGGGGGCGGGCTCTGGGGCCAACGTCCTGACTTTC
D: TRBD1; V: TRBV11-1; J: TRBJ1-1; size: .; CDR3: CASSPGTGVGNTEAFF; DNA: TGTGCCAGCAGCCCCGGGACAGGGGTAGGGAACACTGAAGCTTTCTTT
D: .; V: TRBV25-1; J: TRBJ2-2; size: .; CDR3: CASSEWQGGWNTGELFF; DNA: TGTGCCAGCAGTGAATGGCAGGGGGGATGGAACACCGGGGAGCTGTTTTTT
D: .; V: TRBV5-4; J: TRBJ2-7; size: many; CDR3: CASSSGSGPSSYEQYF; DNA: TGTGCCAGCAGCTCGGGGAGCGGGCCAAGCTCCTACGAGCAGTACTTC
D: .; V: TRBV6-5; J: TRBJ1-2; size: many; CDR3: CASSYSSGSRYGYTF; DNA: TGTGCCAGCAGTTACTCGTCAGGGTCGCGTTATGGCTACACCTTC
D: TRBD1; V: TRBV2; J: TRBJ1-5; size: many; CDR3: CASGRDRAQPQHF; DNA: TGTGCCAGCGGACGAGACAGGGCTCAGCCCCAGCATTTT